This record looks at one T cell receptor (beta chain) sequence and its context. The sample comes from a study of shared clonotypes between healthy human individuals. Deep was the level at which the assay was run. This table comes from immunoSEQ multiplex PCR, and its TCRdb copy is limited to in-frame clones, with some not included. The table has around 2.5 million clones, under 95% seen once. With 4 bases clipped from V and 6 bases from J, the junction kept 2 bases outside the gene matches. CDR3 length: 15 amino acids. Germline CDR1 is MGHRA and CDR2 is YSYEKL. Material: naive CD4+ T cells from PBMCs. The subset is: CD45RA+ positively selected. The receptor was isolated from a man younger than 30 in good health. Some clones in this sample may be carry-over from other donors' samples. This chain joins TRBV4-1 and TRBJ2-1; 14 bases are shared with TRBD2. CDR3 sequence (DNA): TGCGCCAGCAGCCGACTAGCGGGAGGGGGCAATGAGCAGTTCTTC. Translation gives CASSRLAGGGNEQFF.